Reported below is one T cell receptor (beta chain). Its antigen remains unknown. Sequencing was performed with immunoSEQ multiplex PCR; in TCRdb, only in-frame clones are kept and a portion is missing. The sample includes about 150,000 clones, about 90% of them seen just once. This sample stems from a study of T cell responses to AZD1222 COVID-19 vaccine. Study conclusions and caveats: Clonal diversity was possibly underestimated, and white British individuals and females predominated among donors.

Germline-derived CDR1 and CDR2 are LGHNA and YSLEER. This CDR3 region has 13 residues. V lost 5 bases and J lost 4, with 11 bases in between. The rearrangement links TRBV4-3 to TRBJ1-2; a weak D match, TRBD1 (5 bases). This TCR derives from an adult in good health. The sample in question was peripheral blood, obtained on day 0 of AZD1222 vaccination. Here the CDR3 DNA reads TGCGCCAGCAGCGCGACAGACGCCTATGGCTACACCTTC. Its protein product is CASSATDAYGYTF.